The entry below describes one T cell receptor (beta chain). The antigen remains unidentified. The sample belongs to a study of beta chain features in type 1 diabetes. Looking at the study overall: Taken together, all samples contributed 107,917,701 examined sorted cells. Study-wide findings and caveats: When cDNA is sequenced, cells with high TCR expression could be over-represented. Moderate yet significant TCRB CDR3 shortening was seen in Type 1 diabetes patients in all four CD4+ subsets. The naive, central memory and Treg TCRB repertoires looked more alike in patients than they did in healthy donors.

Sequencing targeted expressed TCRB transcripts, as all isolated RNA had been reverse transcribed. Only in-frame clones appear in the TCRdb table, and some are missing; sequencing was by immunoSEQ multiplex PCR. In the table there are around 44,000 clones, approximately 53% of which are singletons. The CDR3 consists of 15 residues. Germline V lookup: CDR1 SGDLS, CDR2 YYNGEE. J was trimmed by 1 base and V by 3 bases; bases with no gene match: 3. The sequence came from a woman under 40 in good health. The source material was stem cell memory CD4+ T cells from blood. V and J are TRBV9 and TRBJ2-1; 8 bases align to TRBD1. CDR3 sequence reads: CASSAWTGSYNEQFF. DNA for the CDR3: TGTGCCAGCAGCGCGTGGACAGGGTCCTACAATGAGCAGTTCTTC.